The entry below gives a single TCR beta chain sequence along with its context. What it binds is not known. The sample comes from a study of cytomegalovirus exposure and HLA in healthy donors. Overall study results and limits: Fewer N-insertions (relative to the approximately 670-donor mean) were reportedly seen in an Asian-associated ancestry cluster in a later analysis. It was reported that the classifier diagnosed cytomegalovirus status with high specificity and sensitivity in both the original and validation cohorts. Another analysis was done later, and it associated roughly 15,000 TCR beta sequences with HLA alleles at 0.05 false discovery rate. Being productive about 90% or about 30% of the time was typical of most TCR beta V segments in an earlier analysis.

The PCR made use of 60 Vbeta and 13 Jbeta primers. The method was immunoSEQ multiplex PCR; TCRdb's version includes in-frame clones alone and lacks a portion of them. The sample shows approximately 37,000 clones, approximately 80% of them seen only once. This CDR3 region has 15 residues. Germline CDR1 SEHNR, CDR2 FQNEAQ (reference sequence). V dropped 3 bases and J dropped 4 bases, with 13 bases sitting between them. This receptor was taken from a woman between 18 and 29 years old in good health and CMV-seropositive. The material sequenced was PBMCs. V and J are TRBV7-9 and TRBJ2-1, with TRBD2 as a possible D gene (6 bases). This CDR3 is CASSFREDIYNEQFF. The CDR3 bases are TGTGCCAGCAGCTTCAGGGAGGATATTTACAATGAGCAGTTCTTC.